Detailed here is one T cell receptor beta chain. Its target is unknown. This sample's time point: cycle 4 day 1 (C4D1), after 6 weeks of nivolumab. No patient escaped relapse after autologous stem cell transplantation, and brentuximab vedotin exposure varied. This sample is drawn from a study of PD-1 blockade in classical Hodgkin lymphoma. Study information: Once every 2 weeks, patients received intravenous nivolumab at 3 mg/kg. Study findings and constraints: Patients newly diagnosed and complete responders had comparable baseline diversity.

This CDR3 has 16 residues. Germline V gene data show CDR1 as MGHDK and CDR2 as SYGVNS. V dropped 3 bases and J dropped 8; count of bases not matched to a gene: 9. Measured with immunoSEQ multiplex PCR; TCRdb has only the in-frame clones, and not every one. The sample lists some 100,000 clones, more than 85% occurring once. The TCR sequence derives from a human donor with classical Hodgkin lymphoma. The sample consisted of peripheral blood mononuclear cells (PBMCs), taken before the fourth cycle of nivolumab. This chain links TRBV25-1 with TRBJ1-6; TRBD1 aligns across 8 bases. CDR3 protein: CASSDWVGQGDSPLHF. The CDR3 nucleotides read TGTGCCAGCAGTGACTGGGTCGGACAGGGCGATTCACCCCTCCACTTT. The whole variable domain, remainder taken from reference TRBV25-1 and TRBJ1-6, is EADIYQTPRYLVIGTGKKITLECSQTMGHDKMYWYQQDPGMELHLIHYSYGVNSTEKGDLSSESTVSRIRTEHFPLTLESARPSHTSQYLCASSDWVGQGDSPLHFGNGTRLTVT.